The rows below give T cell receptor beta chains drawn from one sample of a study of identical twins. One entry per CDR3 protein, called by TCRdb with MiXCR from the 5' RACE reads. This table has 640,000 or so distinct CDR3 sequences, 5.5% to 6.5% appearing once. The sample taken for sequencing was naive T cells sorted from blood. The receptors come from a man between 18 and 29 years old in good health. Each CDR3 is given with its conserved first and last residue. D genes are given only for firm matches. Clone size is stated in some rows and not others, as once, few, many or a class when expanded.

NA	TRBV20-1	TRBJ2-1	NA	11	CSARTGDEQFF	TGCAGTGCTAGGACCGGAGATGAGCAGTTCTTC
NA	TRBV7-2	TRBJ2-1	few	15	CASSARGTGQYEQFF	TGTGCCAGCAGCGCCCGGGGAACAGGGCAGTATGAGCAGTTCTTC
TRBD1	TRBV29-1	TRBJ1-5	many	13	CSARDSDNQPQHF	TGCAGCGCCCGGGACAGTGATAATCAGCCCCAGCATTTT
NA	TRBV2	TRBJ2-3	many	12	CASSDDTDTQYF	TGTGCCAGCAGCGATGACACAGATACGCAGTATTTT
NA	TRBV24-1	TRBJ2-1	many	16	CATSGRTSPSYNEQFF	TGTGCCACCAGTGGGAGGACTTCTCCCTCCTACAATGAGCAGTTCTTC
TRBD1	TRBV29-1	TRBJ2-7	NA	15	CSVEDRAGGEYEQYF	TGCAGCGTTGAAGATCGGGCAGGGGGAGAGTACGAGCAGTACTTC
TRBD2	TRBV11-2	TRBJ2-1	NA	16	CASSPISGRASIEQFF	TGTGCCAGCAGCCCAATTAGCGGGAGGGCGTCCATTGAGCAGTTCTTC
NA	TRBV15	TRBJ2-2	many	14	CATSRDQSTGELFF	TGTGCCACCAGCAGAGACCAAAGCACCGGGGAGCTGTTTTTT
NA	TRBV7-9	TRBJ1-3	NA	15	CASSSDRNSGNTIYF	TGTGCCAGCAGCTCCGACAGGAACTCTGGAAACACCATATATTTT
TRBD1	TRBV20-1	TRBJ1-1	many	14	CSAREPGQEVGAFF	TGCAGTGCTAGAGAACCGGGACAGGAGGTAGGGGCTTTCTTT
TRBD1	TRBV7-9	TRBJ1-2	NA	15	CASSLPGQGRYGYTF	TGTGCCAGCAGCTTACCGGGACAGGGAAGGTATGGCTACACCTTC
NA	TRBV5-5	TRBJ1-2	many	13	CASRPPTSFGYTF	TGTGCCAGCAGACCCCCGACGTCCTTTGGCTACACCTTC
TRBD2	TRBV12-3/TRBV12-4	TRBJ2-7	many	14	CASSGTSGSREQYF	TGTGCCAGCAGTGGGACTAGCGGGAGTCGTGAGCAGTACTTC
NA	TRBV28	TRBJ2-7	NA	12	CATETGQYEQYF	TGTGCCACCGAGACAGGACAGTACGAGCAGTACTTC
TRBD1	TRBV19	TRBJ1-6	NA	13	CASSGQAHSPLHF	TGTGCCAGTAGCGGACAGGCCCATTCACCCCTCCACTTT
NA	TRBV29-1	TRBJ2-7	many	9	CSGVNEQYF	TGCAGCGGGGTCAACGAGCAGTACTTC
TRBD2	TRBV6-1	TRBJ2-1	NA	17	CASSLRGSGRACNEQFF	TGTGCCAGCAGCCTACGGGGGAGCGGGAGGGCTTGCAATGAGCAGTTCTTC
NA	TRBV14	TRBJ1-5	NA	13	CASSLRLDQPQHF	TGTGCCAGCAGTCTTAGACTTGATCAGCCCCAGCATTTT
NA	TRBV24-1	TRBJ2-3	many	16	CATSDLGPGEVDTQYF	TGTGCCACCAGTGATTTAGGCCCCGGCGAGGTAGATACGCAGTATTTT
TRBD1	TRBV19	TRBJ1-1	many	15	CASSISGTGITEAFF	TGTGCCAGTAGTATATCCGGGACAGGGATCACTGAAGCTTTCTTT